The 32 T cell receptor beta chains reported below all come from one sample, sequenced in a study of cytomegalovirus exposure and HLA in healthy donors. This PCR relied on a set of 60 Vbeta primers and 13 Jbeta primers. The table came from immunoSEQ multiplex PCR; TCRdb's copy has only in-frame clones and leaves some out. The table records under 200,000 clones, around 79% of them present only once. Sequenced: PBMCs. The receptors were gathered from a male donor in good health and CMV-seropositive.

The chain carries TRBV5-1 and TRBJ1-2, with TRBD1 matching over 7 bases. In germline, CDR1 is SGHRS, CDR2 YFSETQ. J gave up 6 bases and V 5 bases, and 4 bases lay outside the gene matches. The CDR3 is made up of 12 amino acids. The CDR3 nucleotides are TGCGCCAGCAGGAGGGGGCAGGATGGCTACACCTTC. Translating gives CASRRGQDGYTF.

The chain carries TRBV6-5 and TRBJ1-1; TRBD1 is a possible D gene (6 bases). V was clipped by 5 bases and J by 1 base, with 11 bases between them. The CDR3 is made up of 14 amino acids. The germline V gene encodes CDR1 MNHEY and CDR2 SVGAGI. The CDR3: CASSRGGANTEAFF. CDR3 DNA: TGTGCCAGCAGTAGGGGGGGAGCGAACACTGAAGCTTTCTTT.

A few counts support this clone. The J gene is TRBJ2-7, the V gene TRBV6-1; D remains ambiguous. The CDR3 is 12 amino acids. With 7 bases removed from V and 0 bases from J, the gap between germline ends came to 7 bases. Germline V lookup: CDR1 MNHNS, CDR2 SASEGT. CDR3 DNA sequence: TGTGCCAGCAAACAGCTCTCCTACGAGCAGTACTTC. Protein: CASKQLSYEQYF.

About this clone: At one end the junction does not follow the germline gene, possibly because of a read error. The CDR3 loop reads CAPSSLTGTGANVLTF. The CDR3 coding sequence is TGTGCCCCCAGCAGTCTCACAGGGACTGGGGCCAACGTCCTGACTTTC. This chain connects TRBV15 to TRBJ2-6; the D gene is possibly TRBD1 (6 bases). CDR3 size: 16 residues. CDR1 is LNHNV, CDR2 YYDKDF, per germline (reference sequence).

This sequence joins TRBV28 and TRBJ1-1; TRBD1 agrees at 7 bases. Unmatched junction bases numbered 4, after V lost 5 bases and J lost 1 base. Looked up from germline, CDR1 is MDHEN and CDR2 is SYDVKM. The length of the CDR3 is 14 residues. The CDR3 loop is CASSPRTGNTEAFF. The CDR3 nucleotides read TGTGCCAGCAGTCCCCGGACAGGGAACACTGAAGCTTTCTTT.

V usage is TRBV23-1 and J usage is TRBJ1-3; 9 nucleotides match TRBD1. TRBV23-1 counts as an open reading frame of uncertain function. The CDR3 spans 15 residues. V gave up 7 bases and J gave up 3 bases; unmatched junction bases: 7. The CDR3 coding sequence is TGCGCCAGCAACCACAGGGGGCAATGTGGAAACACCATATATTTT. Its protein product is CASNHRGQCGNTIYF.

This rearrangement joins TRBV5-1 to TRBJ2-5; D might be TRBD1 (6 bases). Germline CDR1 reads SGHRS; CDR2 reads YFSETQ. V lost 1 base to trimming and J lost 4 bases, with 17 bases between them. This CDR3 spans 16 amino acids. CDR3 sequence: CASSLSQGDLRETQYF. In nucleotides, the CDR3 is TGCGCCAGCAGCTTGTCACAGGGCGATTTGAGAGAGACCCAGTACTTC.

V is TRBV27 and J is TRBJ2-2; 11 bases map to TRBD1. The CDR3 consists of 17 residues. V was pared by 6 bases and J by 4 bases, with 10 bases of the junction left unmatched. Germline V CDR1 and CDR2: MNHEY, SMNVEV (reference sequence). The CDR3 here is CASSPWGGQGGTGELFF. The CDR3 region has the DNA TGTGCCAGCAGCCCTTGGGGGGGACAGGGGGGCACCGGGGAGCTGTTTTTT.

The V call is TRBV2, the J call TRBJ2-7; 8 bases match TRBD2. Unmatched junction bases numbered 7, after V lost 3 bases and J lost 6 bases. The germline V gene has CDR1 SNHLY and CDR2 FYNNEI. This CDR3 contains 14 residues. CDR3 residues: CASSESGGAFEQYF. In DNA, the CDR3 is TGTGCCAGCAGTGAGTCGGGGGGGGCGTTCGAGCAGTACTTC. The whole variable domain, remainder taken from reference TRBV2 and TRBJ2-7, is EPEVTQTPSHQVTQMGQEVILRCVPISNHLYFYWYRQILGQKVEFLVSFYNNEISEKSEIFDDQFSVERPDGSNFTLKIRSTKLEDSAMYFCASSESGGAFEQYFGPGTRLTVT.

This chain connects TRBV15 to TRBJ1-1; D unresolved. CDR1 is LNHNV and CDR2 is YYDKDF in the germline V gene (reference sequence). The V end lost 5 bases, the J end lost 2 bases, and 12 bases lay between the germline ends. CDR3 length: 14 residues. CDR3 bases: TGTGCCACCAGCGGTACACAGCAAAACACTGAAGCTTTCTTT. Amino acid sequence: CATSGTQQNTEAFF.

J is TRBJ2-2 and V is TRBV13; 7 bases map to TRBD2. Unmatched junction bases numbered 10, after V lost 5 bases and J lost 7 bases. CDR1 and CDR2 from the germline V gene are PRHDT and FYEKMQ (reference sequence). This CDR3 contains 15 residues. CDR3 protein: CASSGTGEGRGELFF. DNA of the CDR3: TGTGCCAGCAGCGGCACTGGGGAGGGCCGCGGGGAGCTGTTTTTT.

The rearrangement links TRBV7-8 to TRBJ1-1, with D possibly TRBD1 on 5 matching bases. The CDR3 is 14 amino acids. In germline, CDR1 is SGHVS, CDR2 FQNEAQ. V was cut by 3 bases and J by 3 bases, with 11 bases left in between. DNA of the CDR3: TGTGCCAGCAGCTTCCAGGGCCGGGACACTGAAGCTTTCTTT. As protein: CASSFQGRDTEAFF. Complete variable domain (other parts from reference TRBV7-8 and TRBJ1-1): GAGVSQSPRYKVAKRGQDVALRCDPISGHVSLFWYQQALGQGPEFLTYFQNEAQLDKSGLPSDRFFAERPEGSVSTLKIQRTQQEDSAVYLCASSFQGRDTEAFFGQGTRLTVV.

The chain has TRBV10-3 and TRBJ2-3, with 8 bases that match TRBD2. Germline lookup yields CDR1 ENHRY and CDR2 SYGVKD. V trimming: 6 bases; J trimming: 7 bases; junction bases outside the gene matches: 9. The CDR3 is 14 amino acids. CDR3 sequence: CAIRPGLVNHTQYF. The CDR3 DNA is TGTGCCATCAGACCGGGACTAGTGAATCATACGCAGTATTTT.

The rearrangement joins TRBV7-9 to TRBJ2-1; no definite D call. Trimming left V 7 bases short and J 9 bases short, with 7 bases between. This CDR3 comprises 10 residues. Per the germline V gene, CDR1 is SEHNR and CDR2 is FQNEAQ (reference sequence). CDR3 bases: TGTGCCAGCAACCCGGGTGAGCAGTTCTTC. This codes for CASNPGEQFF.

The J gene is TRBJ1-1, the V gene TRBV9, with a possible D match to TRBD1 (6 bases). The CDR3 contains 15 residues. With 4 bases removed from V and 3 bases from J, the gap between germline ends came to 16 bases. In germline, CDR1 is SGDLS, CDR2 YYNGEE. CDR3 nucleotide sequence: TGTGCCAGCAGCACCATACAGGGTTCGGACACTGAAGCTTTCTTT. Translation: CASSTIQGSDTEAFF.

The chain has TRBV11-2 and TRBJ2-3; a possible D gene is TRBD1 (6 bases). This CDR3 region has 15 residues. V was pared by 6 bases and J by 7 bases, with 20 bases between. Germline CDR1 is SGHAT and CDR2 is FQNNGV. The CDR3 DNA sequence: TGTGCCAGCAGTTTCCTCAGGGTAGGGGGTTATACGCAGTATTTT. Encoded protein: CASSFLRVGGYTQYF.

This chain joins TRBV7-9 and TRBJ2-7; 9 positions match TRBD1. After removal of 4 bases from V and 5 bases from J, the junction contained 9 bases not matched to a gene. The CDR3 consists of 15 residues. Germline-derived CDR1 and CDR2 are SEHNR and FQNEAQ (reference sequence). The CDR3 DNA is TGTGCCAGCAGCTCATCCGGGACAGGGTTTGACGAGCAGTACTTC. It specifies CASSSSGTGFDEQYF.

About this clone itself: An end of the junction does not agree with germline; a read error may underlie this. The V gene is TRBV5-1, the J gene TRBJ2-7, with 12 bases lining up with TRBD2. This CDR3 region has 18 residues. Germline values: CDR1 SGHRS, CDR2 YFSETQ. The CDR3 DNA reads as TGCGCCAGCAGCTTCAGTTCGGGAACTAGCGGGGGGCGGTACGAGCAGCACTTC. It codes for CASSFSSGTSGGRYEQHF.

The gene calls are TRBV27 and TRBJ2-3, with 16 positions matching TRBD2. CDR1 is MNHEY and CDR2 is SMNVEV in the germline V gene (reference sequence). The trim removed 5 bases at V and 4 bases at J, leaving 6 bases unmatched. The CDR3 covers 17 residues. DNA of the CDR3: TGTGCCAGCAGTACGGGACTAGCGGGGGGGCCGGCAGATACGCAGTATTTT. Protein product: CASSTGLAGGPADTQYF.

The gene calls are TRBV5-1 and TRBJ1-6, with D perhaps matching TRBD1 (5 bases). Trimming took off 4 bases at V and 11 bases at J, with 19 bases between the two ends. The germline CDR1 and CDR2 sequences are SGHRS and YFSETQ. This CDR3 comprises 15 residues. Here the CDR3 DNA reads TGCGCCAGCAGCCTGTCAGGGAATCCGCGAACACCCCTCCACTTT. It yields the protein CASSLSGNPRTPLHF.

The chain recombines TRBV5-8 with TRBJ1-5, with D possibly TRBD1 on 6 matching bases. The CDR3 length is 14 residues. Germline V lookup: CDR1 SGHTS, CDR2 YDEGEE. V lost 5 bases and J 2 bases, leaving 11 bases between the germline ends. The chain's CDR3 is CASRPGEGNQPQHF. CDR3 DNA sequence: TGTGCCAGCAGACCAGGGGAAGGCAATCAGCCCCAGCATTTT.

As to this clone: The same CDR3 arises from other DNA sequences in this sample as well. This sequence joins TRBV11-2 and TRBJ1-2, with D possibly being TRBD1 (6 bases). V was pared by 3 bases and J by 7 bases, with 9 bases between. Germline lookup yields CDR1 SGHAT and CDR2 FQNNGV. CDR3 length: 12 amino acids. The DNA of the CDR3 is TGTGCCAGCAGCTTGGACAGAGGTGGCTACACCTTC. Translating gives CASSLDRGGYTF.

The chain has TRBV18 and TRBJ1-3; perhaps TRBD1 as D (6 bases). V was clipped by 3 bases and J by 0 bases, with 21 bases between them. This CDR3 contains 19 residues. Germline CDR1 is KGHSH and CDR2 is LQKENI. CDR3 residues: CASSPPPRIGGPSGNTIYF. The DNA for the CDR3 is TGTGCCAGCTCACCGCCACCCCGGATTGGGGGCCCCTCTGGAAACACCATATATTTT.

This clone was observed a handful of times. V usage is TRBV25-1 and J usage is TRBJ1-1; D is perhaps TRBD1 (6 bases). CDR1 and CDR2 from the germline V gene are MGHDK and SYGVNS. Trimming took 2 bases from V and 5 from J, leaving 9 bases between them. This CDR3 spans 13 amino acids. The CDR3 DNA is TGTGCCAGCAGTGAAGCACAGGGTACTGAAGCTTTCTTT. Translating it yields CASSEAQGTEAFF.

This clone was seen more than once but under ten times. The chain couples TRBV27 to TRBJ1-2; D perhaps matches TRBD1 (6 bases). Germline V CDR1 and CDR2: MNHEY, SMNVEV (reference sequence). The CDR3 is made up of 15 amino acids. The V end was cut by 3 bases, the J end by 4 bases, with 15 bases between. In DNA form, the CDR3 reads TGTGCCAGCAGTTTGGCTGGGGGGGGGCTCTATGGCTACACCTTC. It yields the protein CASSLAGGGLYGYTF.

This clone turned up a few times. The chain employs TRBV29-1 and TRBJ2-2; TRBD2 matches at 9 bases. CDR1 is SQVTM, CDR2 ANQGSEA, per germline. The CDR3 is made up of 16 amino acids. The J segment lost 2 bases and the V segment lost 2 bases, leaving 6 bases of the junction unmatched. For the CDR3, the DNA is TGCAGCGTTGAATCGGGACTAGCAGGCAACACCGGGGAGCTGTTTTTT. This codes for CSVESGLAGNTGELFF.

The V and J genes are TRBV6-5 and TRBJ2-5; D possibly corresponds to TRBD1 (6 bases). Matching the DNA end better, TRBJ2-7 makes the J call doubtful. CDR3 length equals 15 residues. In germline, CDR1 is MNHEY, CDR2 SVGAGI. This chain's CDR3 is CASSYSGPGAYEQYF. Written as DNA, the CDR3 is TGTGCCAGCAGTTACTCCGGACCAGGGGCCTACGAGCAGTACTTC.

CDR3 bases: TGTGCCAGCAGTGATGCCGGGACTCCAAGGAACCTGTACGAGCAGTACTTC. Translation: CASSDAGTPRNLYEQYF. V is TRBV6-4 and J is TRBJ2-7; weak D call: TRBD2 (6 bases). The germline gives CDR1 MRHNA, CDR2 SNTAGT. Trimming removed 3 bases from V and 4 bases from J, with 22 bases in between. This CDR3 comprises 17 residues.

J is TRBJ2-2 and V is TRBV7-2; 9 nucleotides agree with TRBD2. CDR1 is SGHTA and CDR2 is FQGNSA in the germline V gene. The CDR3 contains 19 residues. Unmatched junction bases numbered 18, after V lost 5 bases and J lost 5 bases. The CDR3 bases are TGTGCCAGCAGCCCTAGGGGGCGGGGGGGCCGTTATTATACCGGGGAGCTGTTTTTT. Protein sequence: CASSPRGRGGRYYTGELFF.

This rearrangement joins TRBV7-9 to TRBJ2-7, with D unclear. Germline V lookup: CDR1 SEHNR, CDR2 FQNEAQ (reference sequence). V was trimmed by 4 bases and J by 2 bases, leaving 6 bases between them. The CDR3 extends over 12 amino acids. CDR3 DNA: TGTGCCAGCAGCTCAGGCACCTACGAGCAGTACTTC. Its protein product is CASSSGTYEQYF.

In DNA, the CDR3 is TGTGCCAGCAGCGCCGTGACAGGGGGGGCTAATGAAAAACTGTTTTTT. Its translation is CASSAVTGGANEKLFF. J is TRBJ1-4 and V is TRBV9; 9 positions match TRBD1. V dropped 3 bases and J dropped 3; count of bases not matched to a gene: 6. This CDR3 region has 16 residues. Germline CDR1 is SGDLS and CDR2 is YYNGEE.

The genes are TRBV29-1 and TRBJ1-3, with 9 nucleotides matching TRBD1. Germline trimming cut 4 bases from V and 7 bases from J; bases unmatched to any gene: 8. The CDR3 is 14 residues long. The germline gives CDR1 SQVTM, CDR2 ANQGSEA. The CDR3 sequence: CSVAHLDRGNTIYF. The CDR3 DNA reads TGCAGCGTTGCACACCTCGACAGGGGGAACACCATATATTTT.